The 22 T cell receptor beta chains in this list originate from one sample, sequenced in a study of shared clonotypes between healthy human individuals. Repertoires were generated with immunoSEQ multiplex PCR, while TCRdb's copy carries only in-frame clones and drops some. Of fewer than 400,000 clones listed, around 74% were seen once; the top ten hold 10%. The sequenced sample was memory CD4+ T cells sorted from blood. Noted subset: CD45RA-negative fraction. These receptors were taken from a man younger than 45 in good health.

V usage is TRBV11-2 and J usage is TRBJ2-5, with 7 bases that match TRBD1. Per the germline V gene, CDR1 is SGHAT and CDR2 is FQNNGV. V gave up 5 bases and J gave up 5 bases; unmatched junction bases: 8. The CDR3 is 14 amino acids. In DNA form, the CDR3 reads TGTGCCAGCAGCGTAGGGGGACAGAGTGAGACCCAGTACTTC. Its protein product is CASSVGGQSETQYF.

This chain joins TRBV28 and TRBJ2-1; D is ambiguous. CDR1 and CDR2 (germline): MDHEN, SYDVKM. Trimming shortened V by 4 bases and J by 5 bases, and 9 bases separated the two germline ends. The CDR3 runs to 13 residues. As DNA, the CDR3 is TGTGCCAGCAGTTATTGGGTTGACAATGAGCAGTTCTTC. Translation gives CASSYWVDNEQFF. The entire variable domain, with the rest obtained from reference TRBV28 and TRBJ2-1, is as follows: DVKVTQSSRYLVKRTGEKVFLECVQDMDHENMFWYRQDPGLGLRLIYFSYDVKMKEKGDIPEGYSVSREKKERFSLILESASTNQTSMYLCASSYWVDNEQFFGPGTRLTVL.

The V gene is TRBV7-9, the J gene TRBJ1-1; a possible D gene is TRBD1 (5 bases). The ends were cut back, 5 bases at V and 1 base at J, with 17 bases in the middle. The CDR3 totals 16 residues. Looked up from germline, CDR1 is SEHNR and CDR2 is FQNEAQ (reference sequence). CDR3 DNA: TGTGCCAGCAGCACACCAGTCGGGACTGCGAACACTGAAGCTTTCTTT. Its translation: CASSTPVGTANTEAFF.

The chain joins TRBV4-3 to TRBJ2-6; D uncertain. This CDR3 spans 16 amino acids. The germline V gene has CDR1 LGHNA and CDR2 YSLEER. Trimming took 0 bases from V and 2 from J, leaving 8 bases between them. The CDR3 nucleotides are TGCGCCAGCAGCCAAGACTTGGGCCCTGGGGCCAACGTCCTGACTTTC. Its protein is CASSQDLGPGANVLTF.

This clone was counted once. CDR3 in amino acids: CASSGERGNEKLFF. CDR3 DNA: TGTGCCAGCAGCGGCGAGAGGGGTAATGAAAAACTGTTTTTT. The chain links TRBV9 to TRBJ1-4, with a possible D match to TRBD1 (5 bases). This CDR3 has 14 amino acids. V was clipped by 3 bases and J by 4 bases, with 10 bases between them. Germline lookup yields CDR1 SGDLS and CDR2 YYNGEE. The complete variable domain, with remaining parts taken from reference TRBV9 and TRBJ1-4, reads DSGVTQTPKHLITATGQRVTLRCSPRSGDLSVYWYQQSLDQGLQFLIQYYNGEERAKGNILERFSAQQFPDLHSELNLSSLELGDSALYFCASSGERGNEKLFFGSGTQLSVL.

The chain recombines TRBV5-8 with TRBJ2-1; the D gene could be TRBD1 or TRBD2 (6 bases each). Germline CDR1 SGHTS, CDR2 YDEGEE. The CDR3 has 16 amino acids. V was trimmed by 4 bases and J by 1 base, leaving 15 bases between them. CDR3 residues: CASSPPGAGSYNEQFF. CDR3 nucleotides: TGTGCCAGCAGCCCCCCAGGGGCGGGATCCTACAATGAGCAGTTCTTC.

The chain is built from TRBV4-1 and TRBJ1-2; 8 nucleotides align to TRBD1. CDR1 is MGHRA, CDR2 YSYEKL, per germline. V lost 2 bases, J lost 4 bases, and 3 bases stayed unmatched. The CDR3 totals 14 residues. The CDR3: CASSQITGGYGYTF. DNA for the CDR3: TGCGCCAGCAGCCAAATAACAGGGGGCTATGGCTACACCTTC.

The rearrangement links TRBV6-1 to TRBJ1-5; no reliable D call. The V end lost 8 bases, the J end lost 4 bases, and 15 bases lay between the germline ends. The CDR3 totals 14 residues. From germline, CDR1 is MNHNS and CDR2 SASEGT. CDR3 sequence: CASCKERGNQPQHF. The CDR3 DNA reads TGTGCCAGCTGCAAGGAAAGAGGGAATCAGCCCCAGCATTTT.

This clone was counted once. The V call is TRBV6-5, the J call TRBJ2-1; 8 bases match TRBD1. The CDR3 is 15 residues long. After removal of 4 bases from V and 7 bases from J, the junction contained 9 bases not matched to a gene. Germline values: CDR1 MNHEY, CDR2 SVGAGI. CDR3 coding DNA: TGTGCCAGCAGTTCCGGACAGGGAGACTCAAATGAGCAGTTCTTC. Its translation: CASSSGQGDSNEQFF.

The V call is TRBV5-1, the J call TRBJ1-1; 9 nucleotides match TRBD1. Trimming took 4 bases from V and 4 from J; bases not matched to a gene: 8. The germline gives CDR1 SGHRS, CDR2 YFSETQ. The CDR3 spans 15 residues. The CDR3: CASSPGDRDTTEAFF. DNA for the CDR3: TGCGCCAGCAGCCCGGGGGACAGGGACACCACTGAAGCTTTCTTT.

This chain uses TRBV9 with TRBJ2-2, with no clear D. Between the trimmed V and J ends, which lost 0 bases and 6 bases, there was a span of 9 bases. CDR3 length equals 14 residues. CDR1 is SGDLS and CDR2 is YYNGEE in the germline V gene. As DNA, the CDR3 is TGTGCCAGCAGCGTAGTCGTTGGGCCCGGGGAGCTGTTTTTT. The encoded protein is CASSVVVGPGELFF.

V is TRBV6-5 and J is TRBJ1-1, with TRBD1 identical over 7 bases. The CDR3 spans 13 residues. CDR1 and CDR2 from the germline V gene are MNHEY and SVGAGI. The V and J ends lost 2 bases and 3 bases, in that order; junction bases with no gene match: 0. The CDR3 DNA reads TGTGCCAGCAGTTACGGACAGGACACTGAAGCTTTCTTT. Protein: CASSYGQDTEAFF.

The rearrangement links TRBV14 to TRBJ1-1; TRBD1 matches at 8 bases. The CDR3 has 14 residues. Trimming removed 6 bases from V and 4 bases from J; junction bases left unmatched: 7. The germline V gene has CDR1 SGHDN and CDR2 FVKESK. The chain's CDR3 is CASSLLGQGTEAFF. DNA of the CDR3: TGTGCCAGCAGTCTACTCGGACAGGGCACTGAAGCTTTCTTT. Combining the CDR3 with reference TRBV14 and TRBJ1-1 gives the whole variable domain EAGVTQFPSHSVIEKGQTVTLRCDPISGHDNLYWYRRVMGKEIKFLLHFVKESKQDESGMPNNRFLAERTGGTYSTLKVQPAELEDSGVYFCASSLLGQGTEAFFGQGTRLTVV.

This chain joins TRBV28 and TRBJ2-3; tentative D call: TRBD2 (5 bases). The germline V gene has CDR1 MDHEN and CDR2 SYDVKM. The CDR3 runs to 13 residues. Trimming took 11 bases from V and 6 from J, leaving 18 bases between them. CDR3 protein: CAGVRAGQDTQYF. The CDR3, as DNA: TGTGCCGGGGTGCGGGCAGGCCAGGATACGCAGTATTTT.

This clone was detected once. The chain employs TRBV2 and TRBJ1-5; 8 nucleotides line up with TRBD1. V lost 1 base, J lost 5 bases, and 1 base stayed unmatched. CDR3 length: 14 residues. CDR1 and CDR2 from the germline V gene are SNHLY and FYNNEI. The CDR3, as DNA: TGTGCCAGCAGTGAAGAACAGGGGGATCAGCCCCAGCATTTT. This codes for CASSEEQGDQPQHF.

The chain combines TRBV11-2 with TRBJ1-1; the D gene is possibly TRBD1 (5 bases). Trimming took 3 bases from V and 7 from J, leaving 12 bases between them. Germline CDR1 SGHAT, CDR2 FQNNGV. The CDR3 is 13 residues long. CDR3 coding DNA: TGTGCCAGCAGCTTTATGGGGGACGGTGAAGCTTTCTTT. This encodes CASSFMGDGEAFF. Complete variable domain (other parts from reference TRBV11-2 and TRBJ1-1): EAGVAQSPRYKIIEKRQSVAFWCNPISGHATLYWYQQILGQGPKLLIQFQNNGVVDDSQLPKDRFSAERLKGVDSTLKIQPAKLEDSAVYLCASSFMGDGEAFFGQGTRLTVV.

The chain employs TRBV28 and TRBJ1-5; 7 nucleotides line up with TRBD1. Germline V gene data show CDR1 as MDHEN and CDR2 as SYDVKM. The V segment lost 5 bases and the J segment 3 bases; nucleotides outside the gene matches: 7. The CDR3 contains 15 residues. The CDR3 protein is CASSARDSHNQPQHF. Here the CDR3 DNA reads TGTGCCAGCAGTGCTAGGGACAGCCACAATCAGCCCCAGCATTTT. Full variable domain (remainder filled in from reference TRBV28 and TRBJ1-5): DVKVTQSSRYLVKRTGEKVFLECVQDMDHENMFWYRQDPGLGLRLIYFSYDVKMKEKGDIPEGYSVSREKKERFSLILESASTNQTSMYLCASSARDSHNQPQHFGDGTRLSIL.

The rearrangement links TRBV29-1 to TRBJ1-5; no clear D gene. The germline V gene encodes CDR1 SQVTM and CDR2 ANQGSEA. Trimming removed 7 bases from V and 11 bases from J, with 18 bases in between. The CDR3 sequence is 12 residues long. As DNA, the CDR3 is TGCAGCGCTACTAACGACCTCCAGGCCCAGCATTTT. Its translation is CSATNDLQAQHF.

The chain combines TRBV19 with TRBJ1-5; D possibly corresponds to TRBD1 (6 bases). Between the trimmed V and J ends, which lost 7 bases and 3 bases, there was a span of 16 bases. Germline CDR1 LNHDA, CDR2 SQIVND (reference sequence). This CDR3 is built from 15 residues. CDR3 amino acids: CASTTWGAVNQPQHF. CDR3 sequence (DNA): TGTGCCAGTACGACATGGGGGGCTGTCAATCAGCCCCAGCATTTT.

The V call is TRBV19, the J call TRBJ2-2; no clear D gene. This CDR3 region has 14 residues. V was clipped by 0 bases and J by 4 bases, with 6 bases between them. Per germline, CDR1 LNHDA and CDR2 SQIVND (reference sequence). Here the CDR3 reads CASSIEPVTGELFF. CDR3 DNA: TGTGCCAGTAGTATAGAGCCGGTCACCGGGGAGCTGTTTTTT.

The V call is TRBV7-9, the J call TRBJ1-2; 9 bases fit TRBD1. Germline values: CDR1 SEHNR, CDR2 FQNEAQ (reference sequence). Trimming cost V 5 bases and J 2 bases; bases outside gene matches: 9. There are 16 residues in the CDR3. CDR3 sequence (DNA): TGTGCCAGCAGCCTCGGGACAGGGACACGAAACTATGGCTACACCTTC. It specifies CASSLGTGTRNYGYTF.

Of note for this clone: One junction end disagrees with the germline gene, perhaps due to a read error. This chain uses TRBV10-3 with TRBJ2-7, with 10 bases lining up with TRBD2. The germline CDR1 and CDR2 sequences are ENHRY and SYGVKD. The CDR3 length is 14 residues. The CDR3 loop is CASQASGSSHEQYF. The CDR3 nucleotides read TGTGCCAGCCAAGCTAGCGGGAGCTCCCACGAGCAGTACTTC.